These 23 T cell receptor beta chains share one sample of origin, sequenced in a study of shared clonotypes between healthy human individuals. Sequenced by immunoSEQ multiplex PCR; TCRdb stores in-frame clones only, minus some. The table shows about 480,000 clones, with 60% to 80% occurring only once. What was sequenced was PBMCs. Receptors originate from a middle-aged woman in good health. Some clones in this sample may be carry-over from other donors' samples.

The DNA of the CDR3 is TGTGCCAGTAGTATAAATCCCTCTGGGGCCAACGTCCTGACTTTC. Protein sequence: CASSINPSGANVLTF. The chain has TRBV19 and TRBJ2-6; D is undetermined. There are 15 residues in the CDR3. Germline V lookup: CDR1 LNHDA, CDR2 SQIVND (reference sequence). Trimming stripped 2 bases from V and 0 bases from J, with 5 bases between.

This chain joins TRBV28 and TRBJ2-1; D is undetermined. From germline, CDR1 is MDHEN and CDR2 SYDVKM. This CDR3 contains 14 residues. Trimming took 3 bases from V and 5 from J, leaving 11 bases between them. The CDR3: CASSFGPLNNEQFF. The CDR3 DNA reads as TGTGCCAGCAGTTTTGGGCCACTTAACAATGAGCAGTTCTTC.

This chain connects TRBV5-1 to TRBJ1-2; no clear D gene. Trimming took 4 bases from V and 0 from J, leaving 13 bases between them. The germline V gene has CDR1 SGHRS and CDR2 YFSETQ. The CDR3 totals 15 residues. The CDR3, as DNA: TGCGCCAGCAGCCCAGGCACGGACTCTAACTATGGCTACACCTTC. The encoded protein is CASSPGTDSNYGYTF. The full variable domain, completed using reference TRBV5-1 and TRBJ1-2, is KAGVTQTPRYLIKTRGQQVTLSCSPISGHRSVSWYQQTPGQGLQFLFEYFSETQRNKGNFPGRFSGRQFSNSRSEMNVSTLELGDSALYLCASSPGTDSNYGYTFGSGTRLTVV.

V is TRBV27 and J is TRBJ2-1, with D perhaps matching TRBD1 (6 bases). CDR1 and CDR2 (germline): MNHEY, SMNVEV (reference sequence). The CDR3 is made up of 15 amino acids. With 4 bases removed from V and 5 bases from J, the gap between germline ends came to 15 bases. The CDR3 region has the DNA TGTGCCAGCAGTTCGGCCTACGGACAGCACAATGAGCAGTTCTTC. Protein product: CASSSAYGQHNEQFF.

This clone was observed a handful of times. V and J are TRBV25-1 and TRBJ2-7; D unresolved. V lost 6 bases and J 9 bases, leaving 15 bases between the germline ends. This CDR3 comprises 12 residues. Looked up from germline, CDR1 is MGHDK and CDR2 is SYGVNS. The CDR3 DNA reads as TGTGCCAGCAGCAACGTTGGGGTTTTGCAGTACTTC. This gives the protein CASSNVGVLQYF.

A few counts support this clone. This chain connects TRBV27 to TRBJ2-7, with 7 bases aligning to TRBD1. The CDR3 spans 14 residues. Germline CDR1 MNHEY, CDR2 SMNVEV (reference sequence). V lost 5 bases to trimming and J lost 3 bases; unmatched junction nucleotides: 7. The CDR3 DNA reads as TGTGCCAGCAGTCGCCGGGCAGGGGGCTACGAGCAGTACTTC. Amino acid sequence: CASSRRAGGYEQYF.

The chain employs TRBV30 and TRBJ2-4; D is perhaps TRBD1 (5 bases). Germline V CDR1 and CDR2: GTSNPN, SVGIG (reference sequence). The CDR3 contains 13 residues. The V end lost 0 bases, the J end lost 8 bases, and 11 bases lay between the germline ends. The CDR3 nucleotides read TGTGCCTGGAGTGTACAGGACGGAGACATTCAGTACTTC. It specifies CAWSVQDGDIQYF.

This chain connects TRBV6-4 to TRBJ1-5, with 7 nucleotides matching TRBD1. The V segment lost 2 bases and the J segment 4 bases; nucleotides outside the gene matches: 2. The CDR3 is made up of 14 amino acids. In germline, CDR1 is MRHNA, CDR2 SNTAGT. The CDR3 reads CASSDTGDNQPQHF. CDR3 sequence (DNA): TGTGCCAGCAGTGACACAGGGGATAATCAGCCCCAGCATTTT.

The V call is TRBV9, the J call TRBJ1-2; 7 bases agree with TRBD1. J lost 8 bases, V lost 5 bases, and 9 bases had no gene match. The length of the CDR3 is 13 residues. CDR1 SGDLS and CDR2 YYNGEE come from the germline V gene. The CDR3 sequence is CASSDRQGIGYTF. DNA for the CDR3: TGTGCCAGCAGTGATCGACAGGGAATAGGCTACACCTTC.

V gene TRBV5-6 combines with J gene TRBJ2-7; no clear D. Trimming stripped 0 bases from V and 0 bases from J, with 10 bases between. Germline V gene sequence: CDR1 SGHDT, CDR2 YYEEEE. CDR3 length: 15 residues. CDR3 residues: CASSLGRVSSYEQYF. The CDR3 nucleotides are TGTGCCAGCAGCTTGGGTCGGGTGAGCTCCTACGAGCAGTACTTC.

This sequence joins TRBV25-1 and TRBJ2-3, with TRBD1 matching over 9 bases. CDR1 MGHDK and CDR2 SYGVNS come from the germline V gene. The trim removed 9 bases at V and 4 bases at J, leaving 5 bases unmatched. The CDR3 spans 13 residues. In DNA form, the CDR3 reads TGTGCCAGTAGGGACAGGGTAGCAGATACGCAGTATTTT. It codes for CASRDRVADTQYF.

The chain has TRBV10-3 and TRBJ2-7; 8 bases match TRBD2. The CDR3 runs to 14 residues. CDR1 is ENHRY and CDR2 is SYGVKD in the germline V gene. V lost 3 bases and J lost 7; bases outside the gene matches: 8. The CDR3, as DNA: TGTGCCATCAGTGATGGGACTAGAACTTCGGAGCAGTACTTC. Protein product: CAISDGTRTSEQYF.

The chain has TRBV27 and TRBJ1-5, with D unresolved. Germline-derived CDR1 and CDR2 are MNHEY and SMNVEV (reference sequence). V gave up 2 bases and J gave up 2 bases, with 7 bases separating them. This CDR3 is 14 amino acids long. CDR3: CASSLVAGNQPQHF. As DNA, the CDR3 is TGTGCCAGCAGTTTAGTCGCGGGCAATCAGCCCCAGCATTTT.

The CDR3 region has the DNA TGTGCCAGCAGCTTAGCTGGAGGGGAGGGCAATGAGCAGTTCTTC. Translated: CASSLAGGEGNEQFF. V usage is TRBV7-2 and J usage is TRBJ2-1; 7 bases agree with TRBD2. CDR3 length equals 15 residues. V was pared by 0 bases and J by 6 bases, with 5 bases of the junction left unmatched. The germline gives CDR1 SGHTA, CDR2 FQGNSA.

The chain has TRBV6-6 and TRBJ1-5, with 11 positions matching TRBD1. Germline V CDR1 and CDR2: MNHNY, SVGAGI (reference sequence). Trimming at V came to 0 bases and at J to 6 bases, leaving 4 bases not matched to a gene. The CDR3 extends over 16 amino acids. The CDR3 loop reads CASSYSRDRGSQPQHF. The CDR3 DNA reads TGTGCCAGCAGTTACTCTCGGGACAGGGGGAGTCAGCCCCAGCATTTT.

The chain employs TRBV11-2 and TRBJ2-5; either TRBD1 or TRBD2 may fit D (6 bases each). Trimming shortened V by 6 bases and J by 1 base, and 12 bases separated the two germline ends. The CDR3 consists of 14 residues. Germline values: CDR1 SGHAT, CDR2 FQNNGV. The CDR3 DNA sequence: TGTGCCAGCAGGAAAAAGGGGGGCCAAGAGACCCAGTACTTC. Translated: CASRKKGGQETQYF.

This clone has just one count. The chain couples TRBV7-9 to TRBJ2-7; 11 bases agree with TRBD2. Germline assignment: CDR1 SEHNR and CDR2 FQNEAQ (reference sequence). The CDR3 runs to 16 residues. The junction had 10 bases not matched to a gene; V was cut back by 5 bases and J by 4 bases. The CDR3 DNA sequence: TGTGCCAGCAGCCCTCGGACTAGCGGGCCGTTATACGAGCAGTACTTC. Amino acids: CASSPRTSGPLYEQYF.

The J gene is TRBJ1-1, the V gene TRBV18; D possibly corresponds to TRBD1 (5 bases). CDR3 length: 14 amino acids. The germline gives CDR1 KGHSH, CDR2 LQKENI. Trimming cost V 2 bases and J 2 bases, with 9 bases left between them. CDR3 region: CASSPLGDNTEAFF. The DNA of the CDR3 is TGTGCCAGCTCACCATTGGGGGACAACACTGAAGCTTTCTTT.

This CDR3 is CASSDSIRAGELFF. The CDR3 DNA follows: TGTGCCAGCAGTGACTCGATTCGGGCCGGGGAGCTGTTTTTT. V usage is TRBV6-4 and J usage is TRBJ2-2; D unclear. Trimming took off 0 bases at V and 6 bases at J, with 8 bases between the two ends. The CDR3 consists of 14 residues. Germline-derived CDR1 and CDR2 are MRHNA and SNTAGT.

V usage is TRBV25-1 and J usage is TRBJ2-2; D remains unclear. The CDR3 has 14 residues. V lost 4 bases to trimming and J lost 0 bases, with 6 bases between them. Germline V lookup: CDR1 MGHDK, CDR2 SYGVNS. The CDR3: CASSVSANTGELFF. CDR3 bases: TGTGCCAGCAGTGTCTCAGCGAACACCGGGGAGCTGTTTTTT.

The rearrangement uses TRBV9 and TRBJ1-2, with D hard to call. The CDR3 runs to 16 residues. Germline V gives CDR1 SGDLS, CDR2 YYNGEE. With 0 bases removed from V and 0 bases from J, the gap between germline ends came to 12 bases. In DNA, the CDR3 is TGTGCCAGCAGCGTAGGGCGGGCAGACTCTAACTATGGCTACACCTTC. Its protein is CASSVGRADSNYGYTF.

CDR3 loop: CASSEVQGESYEQYF. DNA of the CDR3: TGTGCCAGCAGTGAAGTCCAGGGGGAATCATACGAGCAGTACTTC. J is TRBJ2-7 and V is TRBV2, with 7 bases lining up with TRBD1. The length of the CDR3 is 15 residues. V was clipped by 1 base and J by 4 bases; unmatched bases: 7. Per the germline V gene, CDR1 is SNHLY and CDR2 is FYNNEI.

The V and J genes are TRBV5-1 and TRBJ2-2; no clear D. V was shortened by 3 bases and J by 0 bases, with 18 bases between the two germline ends. The CDR3 totals 18 residues. Germline V gene sequence: CDR1 SGHRS, CDR2 YFSETQ. The CDR3 sequence: CASSSTPLGITNTGELFF. DNA for the CDR3: TGCGCCAGCAGCTCGACGCCCCTTGGGATCACGAACACCGGGGAGCTGTTTTTT.